These 18 T cell receptor beta chains were sequenced from one sample in a study of T cell clonality in common variable immunodeficiency (dated by TCRdb to about 2015). The receptor library was made with the immunoSEQ multiplex PCR assay. The source is immuneACCESS, and TCRdb retained only in-frame sequences with V and J called. Part of the clones is not carried over; for the studies checked, unresolved V genes explain less than half of this, and the remainder is unexplained. In this sample the table shows about 34,000 clones, and no singletons are among them. The ten largest clonotypes hold approximately 0.94% of the sample. Sequences were obtained from peripheral blood mononuclear cells. The receptor source for this set is a person aged 18 to 75 in good health.

This clone was seen at least ten times. Sequence at one end of the junction differs from germline and may be a read error. The CDR3 end lies 3 residues beyond the end of the read and is filled in from the germline J gene. This chain uses TRBV20-1 with TRBJ1-1, with 7 positions matching TRBD1. CDR1 and CDR2 from the germline V gene are DFQATT and SNEGSKA (reference sequence). This CDR3 has 13 amino acids. The part of the CDR3 DNA that was read is TGCAGTGCACAACAGGGGATGAAGACTGAA. Protein sequence: CSAQQGMKTE. The full CDR3 protein is CSAQQGMKTEAFF.

This clone came up many times. The chain's CDR3 is CASSSTPGTLIYEQYF. Partial CDR3 DNA: TGTGCCAGCAGTTCGACCCCCGGGACTTTAATCTACGAG. V usage is TRBV28 and J usage is TRBJ2-7, with D possibly TRBD2 on 6 matching bases. The read is 3 residues too short to cover the CDR3 end, so that end is filled in from the germline J gene. Deletions cut 4 bases from V and 3 bases from J, with 19 bases between. Per the germline V gene, CDR1 is MDHEN and CDR2 is SYDVKM. CDR3 size: 16 residues.

This clone has at least ten counts. The DNA ends 3 residues before the CDR3 does, and the rest of the CDR3 is filled in from the germline J gene. The chain couples TRBV29-1 to TRBJ1-6; 7 nucleotides match TRBD1. The CDR3 sequence is 13 residues long. With V trimmed by 4 bases and J by 7 bases, 4 bases remained unmatched. Germline V gives CDR1 SQVTM, CDR2 ANQGSEA. Here the CDR3 reads CSVGEGANSPLHF. Partial CDR3 DNA: TGCAGCGTTGGGGAGGGGGCGAATTCACCC.

This clone was seen ten or more times. Sequencing ends 3 residues short of the CDR3 end; the germline J gene provides the rest. The chain employs TRBV6-2 or TRBV6-3 and TRBJ2-7; D perhaps matches TRBD1 (5 bases). Germline V gene lookup returns CDR1 MNHEY and CDR2 SVGEGT. The CDR3 contains 15 residues. Deletions cut 0 bases from V and 3 bases from J, with 12 bases between. The sequenced part of the CDR3 DNA is TGTGCCAGCAGTTACTCGGAAGACAGTTACTACGAG. Translating gives CASSYSEDSYYE. In full, the CDR3 reads CASSYSEDSYYEQYF.

This clone was detected many times. The CDR3 goes on 3 residues after the read ends, and that part is filled in from the germline J gene. The genes are TRBV7-2 and TRBJ2-3; 9 bases align to TRBD1. The CDR3 is 15 residues long. V shed 5 bases, J shed 6 bases, and the junction held 9 bases outside the gene matches. Germline values: CDR1 SGHTA, CDR2 FQGNSA. The covered CDR3 bases are TGTGCCAGCAGCGCCACCGGGACAGGGTTCGATACG. Translating it yields CASSATGTGFDT. Given in full, the CDR3 is CASSATGTGFDTQYF.

This clone was observed many times. The read ends 3 residues before the CDR3 terminus; that terminus is restored from the germline J gene. The chain carries TRBV27 and TRBJ2-3, with 9 bases lining up with TRBD1. V trimming: 2 bases; J trimming: 7 bases; junction bases outside the gene matches: 7. Germline CDR1 MNHEY, CDR2 SMNVEV (reference sequence). This CDR3 is built from 15 residues. The CDR3 DNA, read in part, is TGTGCCAGCAGTTTAATTGGACAGGGGTTAAATACG. The encoded protein is CASSLIGQGLNT. The complete CDR3 protein is CASSLIGQGLNTQYF.

There are many counts of this clone. Read sequence stops 3 residues before the CDR3 end, and the germline J gene provides the missing end. The chain employs TRBV29-1 and TRBJ2-5; 9 nucleotides align to TRBD1. V shed 8 bases and J 2 bases; nucleotides not matched to a gene: 6. The CDR3 is 13 residues long. Germline V gene data show CDR1 as SQVTM and CDR2 as ANQGSEA. CDR3 DNA (partial): TGCAGCAGCGCGGGACAGGGACAAGAGACC. Translating it yields CSSAGQGQET. The CDR3 reads in full as CSSAGQGQETQYF.

This clone was seen repeatedly, ten times or more. The CDR3 is cut off 3 residues early in the read; its end comes from the germline J gene. V usage is TRBV29-1 and J usage is TRBJ1-5; D is perhaps TRBD1 (5 bases). CDR1 is SQVTM, CDR2 ANQGSEA, per germline. This CDR3 contains 15 residues. Trimming took off 4 bases at V and 0 bases at J, with 13 bases between the two ends. CDR3: CSVVPGSDSNQPQHF. The DNA read from the CDR3 is TGCAGCGTTGTCCCAGGGAGTGATAGCAATCAGCCC. Based on the CDR3 plus reference TRBV29-1 and TRBJ1-5, the full variable domain is SAVISQKPSRDICQRGTSLTIQCQVDSQVTMMFWYRQQPGQSLTLIATANQGSEATYESGFVIDKFPISRPNLTFSTLTVSNMSPEDSSIYLCSVVPGSDSNQPQHFGDGTRLSIL.

There are many counts of this clone. The read terminates 3 residues ahead of where the CDR3 ends, so the germline J gene completes it. The chain has TRBV4-1 and TRBJ2-7, with unresolved D. The germline gives CDR1 MGHRA, CDR2 YSYEKL. There are 16 residues in the CDR3. Trimming shortened V by 0 bases and J by 2 bases, and 14 bases separated the two germline ends. The CDR3 protein is CASSQDAAALPYEQYF. Partial CDR3 DNA: TGCGCCAGCAGCCAAGATGCGGCTGCCCTACCCTACGAG.

Comment on this clone: The read terminates 3 residues before the CDR3 end, so the remaining end is supplied by the germline J gene. This chain joins TRBV7-8 and TRBJ2-5; 9 bases map to TRBD2. V gave up 5 bases and J gave up 7 bases; unmatched junction bases: 8. Germline CDR1 reads SGHVS; CDR2 reads FQNEAQ. The CDR3 spans 14 residues. The sequenced part of the CDR3 DNA is TGTGCCAGCAGCACAAGGGGACTAGCCGCGACC. Its protein product is CASSTRGLAAT. The whole CDR3 sequence is CASSTRGLAATQYF.

There are many counts of this clone. Coverage ceases 3 residues before the CDR3 finishes, and the germline J gene fills in the end. The V and J genes are TRBV10-3 and TRBJ1-2; no definite D call. Trimming pared 11 bases from V and 2 bases from J, leaving 6 bases between. This CDR3 contains 10 residues. CDR1 and CDR2 from the germline V gene are ENHRY and SYGVKD. The CDR3 region is CASGNYGYTF. The CDR3 bases that were read are TGTGCCTCCGGGAACTATGGC.

This clone was recorded many times. The sequenced fragment ends 3 residues before the CDR3 boundary, so the rest is inferred from the germline J gene. The chain joins TRBV15 to TRBJ2-3; D not certain. Trimming left V 1 base short and J 7 bases short, with 12 bases between. CDR1 is LNHNV and CDR2 is YYDKDF in the germline V gene (reference sequence). The CDR3 sequence is 14 residues long. The CDR3 bases that were read are TGTGCCACCAGCAGAGGTACCGAGGTCAATACG. Its translation is CATSRGTEVNT. The whole CDR3 protein is CATSRGTEVNTQYF.

This clone was picked up many times. The CDR3 goes on 3 residues after the read ends, and that part is filled in from the germline J gene. The rearrangement joins TRBV6-1 to TRBJ1-5, with a tentative D call TRBD1 (5 bases). Trimming pared 0 bases from V and 2 bases from J, leaving 14 bases between. The germline V gene has CDR1 MNHNS and CDR2 SASEGT. This CDR3 comprises 17 residues. The sequenced part of the CDR3 DNA is TGTGCCAGCAGTGAAGCTATAGGACACCTTGGCAATCAGCCC. Translation gives CASSEAIGHLGNQP. The whole CDR3 sequence is CASSEAIGHLGNQPQHF.

Ten or more counts support this clone. The CDR3 bases that were read are TGCAGTGCTAGCATTCCCAGGGGGACTAACTATGGC. Its protein product is CSASIPRGTNYG. The CDR3 in its entirety is CSASIPRGTNYGYTF. The chain is built from TRBV20-1 and TRBJ1-2; 7 bases agree with TRBD1. The DNA ends 3 residues before the CDR3 does, and the rest of the CDR3 is filled in from the germline J gene. The CDR3 sequence is 15 residues long. CDR1 and CDR2 (germline): DFQATT, SNEGSKA (reference sequence). Losses at the gene ends were 3 bases for V and 0 bases for J; bases not matched to a gene: 7.

Many counts were recorded for this clone. The CDR3 is cut off 3 residues early in the read; its end comes from the germline J gene. V is TRBV19 and J is TRBJ2-1; tentatively, D is TRBD1 or TRBD2 (7 bases each). Germline V gene lookup returns CDR1 LNHDA and CDR2 SQIVND (reference sequence). The V and J ends lost 3 bases and 6 bases respectively, with 15 bases between them. The CDR3 spans 15 residues. CDR3 bases read: TGTGCCAGTAGTATTGGCACAGGGGAGGGCAATGAG. Translated, it gives CASSIGTGEGNE. Given in full, the CDR3 is CASSIGTGEGNEQFF.

This clone has a count of ten or more. The read stops 3 residues short of the end of the CDR3; the missing end is completed from the germline J gene. The V and J genes are TRBV19 and TRBJ2-7; 11 bases align to TRBD1. The CDR3 runs to 15 residues. Losses at the gene ends were 5 bases for V and 4 bases for J; bases not matched to a gene: 7. Looked up from germline, CDR1 is LNHDA and CDR2 is SQIVND (reference sequence). The CDR3 loop reads CASSSWTGGLYEQYF. The sequenced CDR3 bases are TGTGCCAGTAGTTCGTGGACAGGGGGCTTGTACGAG.

The table lists this clone with many counts. The read stops 3 residues short of the end of the CDR3; the missing end is completed from the germline J gene. The chain combines TRBV30 with TRBJ1-4; 9 bases fit TRBD1. The ends lost 3 bases at V and 7 bases at J; junction bases unmatched: 3. The CDR3 consists of 13 residues. Germline V gives CDR1 GTSNPN, CDR2 SVGIG (reference sequence). The CDR3 loop is CAWRTGGIEKLFF. The covered CDR3 bases are TGTGCCTGGAGGACAGGGGGAATTGAAAAA.

This clone was observed at least ten times. CDR3 protein: CSASGGARTGELFF. Incomplete CDR3 DNA: TGCAGTGCTAGCGGGGGGGCTCGCACCGGGGAG. V and J are TRBV20-1 and TRBJ2-2, with 8 positions matching TRBD2. The CDR3 is cut off 3 residues early in the read; its end comes from the germline J gene. This CDR3 has 14 amino acids. Germline loops: CDR1 DFQATT, CDR2 SNEGSKA (reference sequence). With V trimmed by 3 bases and J by 4 bases, 4 bases remained unmatched.